Following are 13 T cell receptor beta chains from one sample sequenced in a study of early T cells in non-severe SARS-CoV-2 infection. TCRdb re-derived calls from the 5' RACE reads in MiXCR, one entry per CDR3 protein. This sample yields 35,000 to 50,000 distinct CDR3 sequences, of which around 5.4% are seen a single time; 4% to 4.5% belongs to the top ten. The input for sequencing was whole blood, taken at baseline. Every receptor here comes from an adult who was a healthcare worker with PCR-confirmed SARS-CoV-2 infection or an uninfected control (not recorded which).

This clonotype was seen ten or more times. J is TRBJ1-2 and V is TRBV7-9; D uncertain. The CDR3 extends over 15 amino acids. V was pared by 1 base and J by 4 bases, with 13 bases between. Germline CDR1 reads SEHNR; CDR2 reads FQNEAQ (reference sequence). The CDR3 sequence is CASSLDGQYGYGYTF. The CDR3 DNA sequence: TGTGCCAGCAGCTTAGACGGCCAGTACGGCTATGGCTACACCTTC.

V usage is TRBV9 and J usage is TRBJ1-5, with 8 bases aligning to TRBD1. V lost 4 bases and J lost 2; bases outside the gene matches: 5. The CDR3 runs 15 residues. The V gene's germline CDR1 is SGDLS and CDR2 YYNGEE. This CDR3 reads CASSHGQGGNQPQHF. The DNA of the CDR3 is TGTGCCAGCAGCCACGGACAGGGTGGCAATCAGCCCCAGCATTTT.

This clonotype has at least ten counts. The J gene is TRBJ1-3, the V gene TRBV2; D is unresolved. This CDR3 region has 12 residues. Germline V lookup: CDR1 SNHLY, CDR2 FYNNEI. The V and J ends lost 6 bases and 4 bases respectively, with 7 bases between them. This CDR3 reads CASRLEGNTIYF. As DNA, the CDR3 is TGTGCCAGCAGGCTCGAAGGAAACACCATATATTTT.

This clonotype was found a few times. The chain carries TRBV11-2 and TRBJ2-1; 16 bases fit TRBD2. Trimming took 1 base from V and 10 from J; bases not matched to a gene: 7. Germline assignment: CDR1 SGHAT and CDR2 FQNNGV. The CDR3 extends over 17 amino acids. CDR3 DNA sequence: TGTGCCAGCAGCTTAGTTGGGACTAGCGGGGGGGCCCAAGAGCAGTTCTTC. Its translation is CASSLVGTSGGAQEQFF.

At least ten counts were recorded for this clonotype. The chain employs TRBV27 and TRBJ2-7; 8 nucleotides agree with TRBD1. V lost 9 bases, J lost 2 bases, and 6 bases stayed unmatched. The CDR3 is made up of 13 amino acids. Germline values: CDR1 MNHEY, CDR2 SMNVEV (reference sequence). The CDR3 sequence is CARGQGRPYEQYF. The CDR3 bases are TGTGCCAGAGGACAGGGCCGTCCCTACGAGCAGTACTTC.

This clonotype was picked up many times. The CDR3 sequence: CASSQIQGHTGELFF. In DNA, the CDR3 is TGTGCCAGCAGCCAGATACAGGGGCACACCGGGGAGCTGTTTTTT. The gene calls are TRBV5-6 and TRBJ2-2; 7 bases match TRBD1. The length of the CDR3 is 15 residues. V lost 4 bases and J lost 3; bases outside the gene matches: 6. The germline CDR1 and CDR2 sequences are SGHDT and YYEEEE.

The sample holds many counts of this clonotype. The chain uses TRBV10-3 and TRBJ2-5; D is ambiguous. The ends were cut back, 6 bases at V and 7 bases at J, with 18 bases in the middle. The V gene's germline CDR1 is ENHRY and CDR2 SYGVKD. There are 14 residues in the CDR3. The DNA for the CDR3 is TGTGCCATCAGCGATGGCCTGGGTATCGCGACCCAGTACTTC. Residues: CAISDGLGIATQYF.

This clonotype was counted many times. This chain joins TRBV6-1 and TRBJ2-7; 12 nucleotides align to TRBD1. Germline V gene lookup returns CDR1 MNHNS and CDR2 SASEGT. V shed 4 bases and J 9 bases; nucleotides not matched to a gene: 7. This CDR3 is 14 amino acids long. CDR3 residues: CASSGRDRGRAQYF. The CDR3 nucleotides are TGTGCCAGCAGTGGCCGGGACAGGGGGCGCGCGCAGTACTTC.

At least ten counts were recorded for this clonotype. The genes are TRBV29-1 and TRBJ2-7; 7 bases are a match to TRBD1. Germline V gene lookup returns CDR1 SQVTM and CDR2 ANQGSEA. J gave up 2 bases and V 6 bases, and 10 bases lay outside the gene matches. The CDR3 has 14 residues. The CDR3 nucleotides are TGCAGCGTCCGTTATCGGGACAGACCCTACGAGCAGTACTTC. Its translation: CSVRYRDRPYEQYF.

This clonotype was picked up many times. This CDR3 is CAWTRLAGAWDEQFF. The CDR3 DNA reads as TGTGCCTGGACCCGACTAGCGGGGGCGTGGGATGAGCAGTTCTTC. J is TRBJ2-1 and V is TRBV30, with 12 bases lining up with TRBD2. Germline CDR1 and CDR2: GTSNPN and SVGIG (reference sequence). V shed 4 bases and J 8 bases; nucleotides not matched to a gene: 9. The CDR3 totals 15 residues.

The table lists this clonotype with many counts. No DNA is shown, since the ends of the CDR3 on it are uncertain; the CDR3 is the one TCRdb lists. V is TRBV27 and J is TRBJ2-7; no check of the table's D call, TRBD1, against the DNA was made. Inclusive of both ends, the CDR3 amounts to 12 amino acids. Looked up from germline, CDR1 is MNHEY and CDR2 is SMNVEV (reference sequence). The CDR3 loop is CASSFGAGQQYF.

This clonotype was counted at least ten times. This chain joins TRBV5-1 and TRBJ2-1; TRBD2 aligns across 10 bases. Losses at the gene ends were 0 bases for V and 7 bases for J; bases not matched to a gene: 10. Germline V gene sequence: CDR1 SGHRS, CDR2 YFSETQ. The CDR3 extends over 17 amino acids. The CDR3 region has the DNA TGCGCCAGCAGCTTGGACCTTAGCGGGGGGCCGGGGAATGAGCAGTTCTTC. Translated, it gives CASSLDLSGGPGNEQFF.

This clonotype was counted ten times or more. This chain joins TRBV12-3 or TRBV12-4 and TRBJ1-4, with D hard to call. CDR3 length equals 14 residues. Trimming removed 1 base from V and 3 bases from J, with 6 bases in between. The CDR3 is CASSLGWSNEKLFF. In nucleotides, the CDR3 is TGTGCCAGCAGTTTAGGATGGTCTAATGAAAAACTGTTTTTT.